These T cell receptor beta chains were read from a single sample in a study of cytomegalovirus exposure and HLA in healthy donors. Method: immunoSEQ multiplex PCR; TCRdb's copy keeps in-frame clones and lacks some. The repertoire holds about 170,000 clones, with 75% to 90% as singletons. Sequencing was done on a sample of PBMCs. The receptors shown here come from a man younger than 40 in good health and CMV-seropositive. The CDR3 runs from the conserved cysteine through the conserved F or W. The D gene is left open where the match is weak. Rows may omit the clone size; those that give it use once, few, many or a size class.

CASSQDQLTNYGYTF	TGTGCCAGCAGCCAAGATCAATTGACAAACTATGGCTACACCTTC	few	15	-	TRBV5-5	TRBJ1-2
CASTPSGFEQPQHF	TGTGCCAGCACCCCCTCAGGGTTTGAGCAGCCCCAGCATTTT	-	14	-	TRBV6-6	TRBJ1-5
CASRLTGGRDLAFF	TGTGCCAGCAGGCTAACAGGGGGCAGGGATCTAGCTTTCTTT	-	14	TRBD1	TRBV7-8	TRBJ1-1
CAISELGGGYEQYF	TGTGCCATCAGTGAGTTAGGGGGCGGGTACGAGCAGTACTTC	-	14	TRBD1	TRBV10-3	TRBJ2-7
CSAPVFQGYTF	TGCAGTGCCCCTGTTTTTCAGGGCTACACCTTC	once	11	-	TRBV20-1	TRBJ1-2
CASSTSGARTDTQYF	TGTGCCAGCAGTACTAGCGGGGCCCGCACAGATACGCAGTATTTT	-	15	TRBD2	TRBV6-5	TRBJ2-3
CASSLHGPQETQYF	TGTGCCAGCAGCTTACATGGGCCCCAAGAGACCCAGTACTTC	-	14	-	TRBV11-2	TRBJ2-5
CAWRVPLGRGIPSGANVLTF	TGTGCCTGGCGTGTCCCACTGGGCAGGGGAATTCCCTCTGGGGCCAACGTCCTGACTTTC	-	20	-	TRBV30	TRBJ2-6
CASSLAQGIRARYEQYF	TGTGCCAGCAGTTTAGCGCAGGGGATACGGGCCCGCTACGAGCAGTACTTC	-	17	-	TRBV27	TRBJ2-7
CASSPTTGISGNTIYF	TGTGCCAGCAGTCCAACGACAGGGATCTCTGGAAACACCATATATTTT	-	16	TRBD1	TRBV27	TRBJ1-3
CASSLRIAGAGHNEQFF	TGTGCCAGCAGCTTAAGGATAGCGGGGGCCGGCCACAATGAGCAGTTCTTC	-	17	TRBD2	TRBV11-3	TRBJ2-1
CASSLDHRGRLETQYF	TGTGCCAGCAGCTTGGACCACAGGGGGCGTTTAGAGACCCAGTACTTC	few	16	TRBD1	TRBV5-4	TRBJ2-5
CAQGQGTNSPLHF	TGTGCCCAAGGACAGGGGACGAATTCACCCCTCCACTTT	-	13	TRBD1	TRBV15	TRBJ1-6
CASSPSGGLPTAYEQYF	TGTGCCAGCAGCCCTAGCGGGGGGCTCCCGACGGCCTACGAGCAGTACTTC	-	17	TRBD2	TRBV9	TRBJ2-7
CASSLVGLSNTEAFF	TGTGCCAGCAGCTTAGTTGGACTCTCGAACACTGAAGCTTTCTTT	-	15	-	TRBV7-9	TRBJ1-1
CASSLLFTGAGGPGDTQYF	TGTGCCAGCAGCTTATTATTCACGGGGGCGGGAGGGCCTGGAGATACGCAGTATTTT	few	19	TRBD2	TRBV7-2	TRBJ2-3
CASRRTGYNEKLFF	TGTGCCAGCAGGCGGACAGGTTATAATGAAAAACTGTTTTTT	-	14	TRBD1	TRBV5-6	TRBJ1-4
CASREEGQIADTQYF	TGTGCCAGTAGAGAGGAGGGACAGATTGCAGATACGCAGTATTTT	-	15	-	TRBV27	TRBJ2-3
CASSHGQGAGKLFF	TGTGCCAGCAGCCACGGACAGGGGGCTGGAAAACTGTTTTTT	few	14	TRBD1	TRBV28	TRBJ1-4
CASSPYNEQFF	TGTGCCAGCAGCCCGTACAATGAGCAGTTCTTC	-	11	-	TRBV6-1	TRBJ2-1
CASSESSRGGTSSYEQYF	TGTGCCAGCAGTGAAAGTTCTCGCGGGGGGACGAGCTCCTACGAGCAGTACTTC	-	18	TRBD2	TRBV2	TRBJ2-7
CASSGTGDRREKLFF	TGTGCCAGCAGCGGGACAGGGGACCGAAGGGAAAAACTGTTTTTT	-	15	TRBD1	TRBV9	TRBJ1-4
CASSSAGQAHSGNTIYF	TGTGCCAGCAGCTCCGCAGGACAGGCCCACTCTGGAAACACCATATATTTT	few	17	TRBD1	TRBV5-4	TRBJ1-3
CASSLYSGGNTEAFF	TGCGCCAGCAGCTTGTATTCAGGGGGGAACACTGAAGCTTTCTTT	-	15	TRBD1	TRBV5-1	TRBJ1-1
CASSRQGYNSPLHF	TGTGCCAGCAGTCGACAGGGCTATAATTCACCCCTCCACTTT	-	14	TRBD1	TRBV6-5	TRBJ1-6
CASSPGQGGSTEAFF	TGTGCCAGCAGCCCCGGACAGGGTGGCTCCACTGAAGCTTTCTTT	once	15	TRBD1	TRBV7-9	TRBJ1-1
CASSSGTGFSSTDTQYF	TGTGCCAGCAGCTCCGGGACAGGGTTCTCTAGCACAGATACGCAGTATTTT	-	17	TRBD1	TRBV11-3	TRBJ2-3
CSARQEMNTEAFF	TGCAGCGCTCGACAGGAGATGAACACTGAAGCTTTCTTT	-	13	-	TRBV29-1	TRBJ1-1
CASSDRTGGMNTGELFF	TGTGCCAGCAGTGATCGGACAGGGGGCATGAACACCGGGGAGCTGTTTTTT	-	17	TRBD1	TRBV25-1	TRBJ2-2
CASSLDGQGSGTEAFF	TGCGCCAGCAGCTTGGATGGACAGGGAAGCGGGACTGAAGCTTTCTTT	-	16	TRBD1	TRBV5-1	TRBJ1-1
CASGGVGTGANVLTF	TGTGCATCGGGAGGGGTAGGGACTGGGGCCAACGTCCTGACTTTC	-	15	TRBD2	TRBV30	TRBJ2-6